The 27 T cell receptor beta chains below come from one sample, sequenced in a study of graft-versus-host responses after intestinal transplantation (dated by TCRdb to about 2021). The method behind the library was the immunoSEQ multiplex PCR assay. TCRdb retrieved this table from immuneACCESS and kept in-frame rearrangements only. Not all clones are present; in checked studies, unresolved V genes account for under half, and no reason is known for the remainder. In all, the sample holds more than 65,000 clones, and over 70% of those were seen once. The top ten hold roughly 0.4% of the sample. Their antigens are not known. Explained via the paper, the time point label denotes: cells obtained before transplantation from donor or recipient. The starting material was unstimulated CD4+ T cells sorted from spleen or lymph node cells, obtained before transplant. Receptors originate from a human donor who was the organ donor for an intestinal transplant.

The chain joins TRBV5-1 to TRBJ2-1, with 8 positions matching TRBD1. Unmatched junction bases numbered 8, after V lost 1 base and J lost 2 bases. The CDR3 is 17 amino acids. The germline V gene has CDR1 SGHRS and CDR2 YFSETQ. CDR3 sequence: CASSLSGRTGPYNEQFF. The CDR3, as DNA: TGCGCCAGCAGCTTGAGTGGACGGACAGGGCCCTACAATGAGCAGTTCTTC.

The J gene is TRBJ2-1, the V gene TRBV2, with 8 bases fitting TRBD1. The germline V gene encodes CDR1 SNHLY and CDR2 FYNNEI. This CDR3 spans 15 amino acids. Germline trimming cut 4 bases from V and 8 bases from J; bases unmatched to any gene: 10. CDR3 sequence: CASSGRGLSGDEQFF. CDR3 coding DNA: TGTGCCAGCAGTGGCAGGGGGCTTAGTGGGGATGAGCAGTTCTTC.

This clone was detected only once. V usage is TRBV7-6 and J usage is TRBJ1-5; D perhaps matches TRBD1 (5 bases). Trimming pared 0 bases from V and 5 bases from J, leaving 5 bases between. Germline loops: CDR1 SGHVS, CDR2 FNYEAQ. This CDR3 has 13 amino acids. The CDR3 DNA sequence: TGTGCCAGCAGCTTAGCAGGGGATCAGCCCCAGCATTTT. This encodes CASSLAGDQPQHF.

This chain links TRBV18 with TRBJ2-1; 14 bases fit TRBD2. This CDR3 spans 14 amino acids. Germline V gives CDR1 KGHSH, CDR2 LQKENI. V was clipped by 4 bases and J by 9 bases; unmatched bases: 2. The CDR3 sequence is CASSLGTSGSEQFF. The CDR3 coding sequence is TGTGCCAGCTCACTAGGGACTAGCGGGAGTGAGCAGTTCTTC.

V usage is TRBV28 and J usage is TRBJ2-5, with D possibly matching TRBD2 (7 bases). The length of the CDR3 is 14 residues. Germline V gives CDR1 MDHEN, CDR2 SYDVKM. V was pared by 7 bases and J by 5 bases, with 17 bases between. CDR3 nucleotides: TGTGCCAGCATGGGAGGGGGAGAAGGGGAGACCCAGTACTTC. This translates into CASMGGGEGETQYF.

The chain carries TRBV2 and TRBJ2-2; TRBD2 might be the D (6 bases). The CDR3 loop spans 14 amino acids. Germline assignment: CDR1 SNHLY and CDR2 FYNNEI. V lost 5 bases to trimming and J lost 6 bases, with 13 bases between them. The CDR3 loop reads CASSSGWLPGELFF. The CDR3 region has the DNA TGTGCCAGCAGTAGCGGGTGGTTGCCCGGGGAGCTGTTTTTT.

V usage is TRBV6-8 and J usage is TRBJ2-4; 7 positions match TRBD2. The junction had 13 bases not matched to a gene; V was cut back by 5 bases and J by 3 bases. Germline V CDR1 and CDR2: MNHGY, SAAAGT. The CDR3 runs 17 residues. The CDR3 nucleotides read TGTGCCAGCAGTGCCTCCGGGGAGGGAGGCCACAAAAACATTCAGTACTTC. This sequence encodes CASSASGEGGHKNIQYF.

This clone was detected only a few times. The chain carries TRBV6-1 and TRBJ1-6; 7 nucleotides line up with TRBD1. CDR3 size: 15 residues. V shed 2 bases, J shed 7 bases, and the junction held 5 bases outside the gene matches. Germline CDR1 and CDR2: MNHNS and SASEGT. CDR3: CASSELGQTNSPLHF. DNA for the CDR3: TGTGCCAGCAGTGAATTGGGACAGACGAATTCACCCCTCCACTTT.

The table lists this clone with a few counts. J is TRBJ1-2 and V is TRBV28, with D uncertain. The V end lost 5 bases, the J end lost 8 bases, and 9 bases lay between the germline ends. The germline V gene has CDR1 MDHEN and CDR2 SYDVKM. CDR3 size: 11 residues. CDR3 protein: CASSGLSGYTF. The CDR3 DNA follows: TGTGCCAGCAGTGGGCTTTCGGGCTACACCTTC.

The rearrangement links TRBV28 to TRBJ1-5, with TRBD1 as a possible D gene (5 bases). The CDR3 consists of 15 residues. Germline-derived CDR1 and CDR2 are MDHEN and SYDVKM. Trimming shortened V by 5 bases and J by 4 bases, and 15 bases separated the two germline ends. DNA for the CDR3: TGTGCCAGCAGTCCTCAGGGAAAAGGAAATCAGCCCCAGCATTTT. Translated: CASSPQGKGNQPQHF.

This clone was recorded only once. The chain uses TRBV7-9 and TRBJ1-4; 10 nucleotides align to TRBD1. The germline CDR1 and CDR2 sequences are SEHNR and FQNEAQ (reference sequence). CDR3 length: 14 amino acids. Trimming at V came to 7 bases and at J to 5 bases, leaving 4 bases not matched to a gene. The CDR3 sequence: CASNPGQGNEKLFF. The CDR3 bases are TGTGCCAGCAACCCGGGACAGGGGAATGAAAAACTGTTTTTT.

This chain joins TRBV19 and TRBJ1-5; possibly TRBD1 for D (5 bases). The ends were cut back, 4 bases at V and 3 bases at J, with 19 bases in the middle. This CDR3 is built from 17 residues. Germline CDR1 is LNHDA and CDR2 is SQIVND (reference sequence). The DNA of the CDR3 is TGTGCCAGTAGTAAACGGCAGGGTGTCAACACCAATCAGCCCCAGCATTTT. Translation gives CASSKRQGVNTNQPQHF.

The chain has TRBV6-5 and TRBJ1-2, with 9 positions matching TRBD1. Germline values: CDR1 MNHEY, CDR2 SVGAGI. The V gene end was trimmed by 6 bases and the J gene end by 8 bases; junction bases not matched to a gene: 7. CDR3 length equals 13 residues. The CDR3 sequence: CASRPGQGRGYTF. The CDR3 bases are TGTGCCAGCAGACCGGGACAGGGAAGAGGCTACACCTTC.

The V and J genes are TRBV14 and TRBJ1-2, with D possibly matching TRBD1 (5 bases). Trimming removed 0 bases from V and 4 bases from J, with 9 bases in between. The CDR3 runs 14 residues. Looked up from germline, CDR1 is SGHDN and CDR2 is FVKESK. CDR3 loop: CASSQDTGTYGYTF. In DNA, the CDR3 is TGTGCCAGCAGCCAAGACACAGGAACCTATGGCTACACCTTC.

V and J are TRBV10-2 and TRBJ1-2, with 7 nucleotides matching TRBD1. V lost 7 bases and J lost 3; bases outside the gene matches: 5. CDR1 WSHSY and CDR2 SAAADI come from the germline V gene. The CDR3 covers 13 residues. The CDR3, as DNA: TGCGCCAGCAACACCGACAGGGACTATGGCTACACCTTC. Translated: CASNTDRDYGYTF.

The chain couples TRBV2 to TRBJ1-2, with 7 bases identical to TRBD1. Germline CDR1 SNHLY, CDR2 FYNNEI. Losses at the gene ends were 6 bases for V and 5 bases for J; bases not matched to a gene: 3. The CDR3 extends over 12 amino acids. Written as DNA, the CDR3 is TGTGCCAGCAGCGGGGACAGATATGGCTACACCTTC. It translates to CASSGDRYGYTF.

The sample holds one count of this clone. The chain joins TRBV7-3 to TRBJ1-1; a possible D gene is TRBD1 (6 bases). The CDR3 consists of 14 residues. V gave up 2 bases and J gave up 4 bases, with 11 bases separating them. Looked up from germline, CDR1 is SGHTA and CDR2 is FQGTGA. Here the CDR3 DNA reads TGTGCCAGCAGCTTAGGGGGCGGGAGCACTGAAGCTTTCTTT. Protein: CASSLGGGSTEAFF.

This clone was observed a single time. The chain links TRBV28 to TRBJ2-7, with D perhaps matching TRBD2 (5 bases). The CDR3 is 14 residues long. Per germline, CDR1 MDHEN and CDR2 SYDVKM. With 3 bases removed from V and 3 bases from J, the gap between germline ends came to 12 bases. The CDR3 region has the DNA TGTGCCAGCAGTTTCTCCAGGACTCACTACGAGCAGTACGTC. Its translation is CASSFSRTHYEQYV.

V is TRBV28 and J is TRBJ1-2; 7 bases align to TRBD1. Germline lookup yields CDR1 MDHEN and CDR2 SYDVKM. This CDR3 contains 15 residues. Losses at the gene ends were 6 bases for V and 7 bases for J; bases not matched to a gene: 14. DNA of the CDR3: TGTGCCAGCAGCCTATTAGAAACGACAGGGAGTGGCTACACCTTC. This sequence encodes CASSLLETTGSGYTF.

This clone was picked up a small number of times. The genes are TRBV28 and TRBJ2-7, with 10 bases aligning to TRBD1. Germline V lookup: CDR1 MDHEN, CDR2 SYDVKM. This CDR3 has 13 amino acids. After removal of 7 bases from V and 3 bases from J, the junction contained 3 bases not matched to a gene. The CDR3 coding sequence is TGTGCCAGCATGGACAGGGGGAACTACGAGCAGTACGTC. Protein sequence: CASMDRGNYEQYV.

This chain links TRBV5-6 with TRBJ2-3; possible D gene TRBD2, 6 bases. Germline loops: CDR1 SGHDT, CDR2 YYEEEE. The CDR3 is 13 amino acids. V shed 0 bases and J shed 11 bases, with 13 bases lying between them. In nucleotides, the CDR3 is TGTGCCAGCAGCTTGGGGGGGGTTTATGTGCAGTATTTT. It specifies CASSLGGVYVQYF.

This clone was seen only a few times. The chain joins TRBV15 to TRBJ2-3, with 8 bases aligning to TRBD2. After removal of 5 bases from V and 7 bases from J, the junction contained 11 bases not matched to a gene. This CDR3 contains 15 residues. Germline loops: CDR1 LNHNV, CDR2 YYDKDF (reference sequence). In DNA form, the CDR3 reads TGTGCCACCAGCCTCGGAGCGGGAGACTCGAATACGCAGTATTTT. This codes for CATSLGAGDSNTQYF.

This clone was counted once. V usage is TRBV6-5 and J usage is TRBJ1-6; TRBD1 agrees at 8 bases. This CDR3 contains 16 residues. Germline V gene data show CDR1 as MNHEY and CDR2 as SVGAGI. With 2 bases clipped from V and 7 bases from J, the junction kept 7 bases outside the gene matches. This chain's CDR3 is CASSYGWTGRNSPLHF. In DNA form, the CDR3 reads TGTGCCAGCAGTTACGGGTGGACAGGGCGGAATTCACCCCTCCACTTT.

This CDR3 reads CASSPADRGRYTQYF. CDR3 nucleotide sequence: TGTGCCAGCAGCCCAGCGGACAGGGGGCGTTATACGCAGTATTTT. The chain recombines TRBV5-4 with TRBJ2-3; 11 nucleotides match TRBD1. There are 15 residues in the CDR3. Trimming took 4 bases from V and 7 from J; bases not matched to a gene: 8. Germline CDR1 SGHNT, CDR2 YYREEE (reference sequence).

The genes are TRBV19 and TRBJ1-2, with TRBD1 as a possible D gene (6 bases). The CDR3 is 13 residues long. V shed 8 bases and J shed 9 bases, with 19 bases lying between them. Germline V gene lookup returns CDR1 LNHDA and CDR2 SQIVND (reference sequence). As DNA, the CDR3 is TGTGCCAGTTATACCGGGACAAGTCACCGCTACACCTTC. It specifies CASYTGTSHRYTF.

The CDR3 loop reads CASSSHDSGTPLHF. For the CDR3, the DNA is TGTGCCAGCAGTTCCCATGATTCCGGGACACCCCTCCACTTT. The gene calls are TRBV6-5 and TRBJ1-6; the D is unclear. The length of the CDR3 is 14 residues. Trimming cost V 4 bases and J 11 bases, with 15 bases left between them. CDR1 MNHEY and CDR2 SVGAGI come from the germline V gene.

The genes are TRBV5-1 and TRBJ2-7, with 12 bases that match TRBD1. J gave up 2 bases and V 4 bases, and 4 bases lay outside the gene matches. This CDR3 comprises 15 residues. Germline CDR1 SGHRS, CDR2 YFSETQ. CDR3 bases: TGCGCCAGCAGCACCGGGACAGGGGGCCCCTACGAGCAGTACGTC. Residues: CASSTGTGGPYEQYV.